The entry that follows covers one TCR beta chain sequence. Antigen: not known. This entry belongs to a study of cytomegalovirus exposure and HLA in healthy donors. The overall study: Approximately 85 million unique TCRs from HLA-typed donors were held in an early release of data. Overall study results and limits: It was taken for granted in presence/absence analyses that sequencing depth across donors was roughly uniform.

The PCR was carried out with 60 Vbeta primers and 13 Jbeta primers. In the source study's methods: Later, 65 million to 85 million unique TCR beta chains were counted in an analysis, and roughly 11 million of them were shared. Repertoires were generated with immunoSEQ multiplex PCR, while TCRdb's copy carries only in-frame clones and drops some. V and J calls plus clone size are reproduced from that table; the DNA served to infer D and trimming. Of fewer than 150,000 clones in the sample, 77% were seen once. The trim removed 4 bases at V and 7 bases at J, leaving 3 bases unmatched. Germline CDR1 LNHDA, CDR2 SQIVND (reference sequence). The CDR3 length is 13 residues.

This clonotype was sampled from a woman between 45 and 65 years old in good health and CMV-seronegative. Sequencing was carried out using PBMCs. The chain uses TRBV19 and TRBJ2-2; 7 bases agree with TRBD1. CDR3 amino acids: CASSTTGFGELFF. CDR3 DNA sequence: TGTGCCAGTAGTACGACAGGGTTCGGGGAGCTGTTTTTT.